This is a list of T cell receptor beta chains from one sample in a study of identical twins. TCRdb re-called the 5' RACE reads with MiXCR, one entry per CDR3 protein. This repertoire shows roughly 570,000 distinct CDR3 sequences, approximately 9.6% found once; its top ten account for under 3.5%. Another study also made use of these data, one on yellow fever vaccine responses in identical twins.

Sequencing was carried out using PBMCs. The receptors originated from a woman between 18 and 29 years old in good health. Both conserved end residues are part of each CDR3. Each record gives: J gene, clone size, CDR3 length, D gene, V gene, CDR3 DNA, CDR3 protein. The D gene is left open where the match is weak. Part of the rows lack a size; the others show once, few, many or a class for expanded clones.

>TRBJ2-2|.|14|TRBD2|TRBV9
TGTGCCAGCAGCCCCCGGGGGGGGGCCGGGGAGCTGTTTTTT
CASSPRGGAGELFF
>TRBJ2-2|few|15|.|TRBV5-5
TGTGCCAGCAGCTTGGATTTAGGGCACACCGGGGAGCTGTTTTTT
CASSLDLGHTGELFF
>TRBJ1-1|.|11|.|TRBV6-5
TGTGCCAGCAGCGGACAGCTTGAAGCTTTCTTT
CASSGQLEAFF
>TRBJ2-3|many|14|.|TRBV7-9
TGTGCCAGCAGCTTACAGTCTAGTGGTGATACGCAGTATTTT
CASSLQSSGDTQYF
>TRBJ2-2|.|14|TRBD1|TRBV10-3
TGTGCCATCAGTGAGACAGGGGGCACCGGGGAGCTGTTTTTT
CAISETGGTGELFF
>TRBJ2-2|many|16|TRBD1|TRBV4-2
TGTGCCAGCAGCCAAGAAGCCGGGACAGGGTCCGGGGAGCTGTTTTTT
CASSQEAGTGSGELFF
>TRBJ2-2|few|16|TRBD2|TRBV5-1
TGCGCCAGCAGCGACCCCTCGGCGGGGGACACCGGGGAGCTGTTTTTT
CASSDPSAGDTGELFF
>TRBJ1-1|.|11|.|TRBV29-1
TGCAGCCACCAGGGCTACACTGAAGCTTTCTTT
CSHQGYTEAFF
>TRBJ1-2|many|15|.|TRBV5-1
TGCGCCAGCAGCTTGGAGGCGGCGACTAACTATGGCTACACCTTC
CASSLEAATNYGYTF
>TRBJ2-2|.|16|.|TRBV3-1
TGTGCCAGCAGCCAATCCCTGACGTCGAACACCGGGGAGCTGTTTTTT
CASSQSLTSNTGELFF